This entry is about one T cell receptor beta chain. This sample is drawn from a study of blood T cell repertoires in COVID-19. The wider study: Acute-phase and convalescent COVID-19 samples originated in the United States, Italy and Spain. The analysed material was cDNA or gDNA that came from T cells, B-cell-depleted T cells, or PBMCs.

Per the study methods: Amplification from reference gene primers served as the basis for estimated nucleated cell counts. Clones were read by immunoSEQ multiplex PCR, and TCRdb kept only the in-frame ones, dropping some. D and trimming come from the DNA, and the V and J calls and clone size come from that table. The sample lists roughly 160,000 clones; approximately 86% were seen once. CDR1 and CDR2 from the germline V gene are MNHEY and SMNVEV (reference sequence). CDR3 size: 16 residues. The J segment lost 1 base and the V segment lost 3 bases, leaving 6 bases of the junction unmatched. The sequenced sample consisted of peripheral blood. V gene TRBV27 combines with J gene TRBJ1-2, with 9 positions matching TRBD1. This TCR was sampled from a man aged 55 to 70 with acute or convalescent COVID-19. CDR3 DNA: TGTGCCAGCAGTTTGGGGACAGGGACCGATAACTATGGCTACACCTTC. It translates to CASSLGTGTDNYGYTF.